The 4 T cell receptor beta chains below come from one sample, sequenced in a study of blood T cell repertoires in COVID-19. Only in-frame clones appear in the TCRdb table, and some are missing; sequencing was by immunoSEQ multiplex PCR. The sample includes around 230,000 clones, roughly 77% of them seen just once. Material: PBMCs or T cells enriched from blood (not recorded which). These receptors were collected from a man aged 35-49 years who had recovered from COVID-19.

The V and J genes are TRBV9 and TRBJ1-2; the match to TRBD1 covers 9 bases. Germline loops: CDR1 SGDLS, CDR2 YYNGEE. The CDR3 is 15 residues long. The trim removed 2 bases at V and 2 bases at J, leaving 4 bases unmatched. In DNA form, the CDR3 reads TGTGCCAGCAGCGTCGGGACAGGGAGCAACTATGGCTACACCTTC. Its protein is CASSVGTGSNYGYTF.

This clone was seen a handful of times. The V and J genes are TRBV27 and TRBJ2-5; TRBD2 aligns across 9 bases. Looked up from germline, CDR1 is MNHEY and CDR2 is SMNVEV (reference sequence). V was clipped by 5 bases and J by 5 bases; unmatched bases: 12. The CDR3 runs to 16 residues. CDR3 in DNA: TGTGCCAGCAGTCCCACGCTAGCGGGGCTTGAGGAGACCCAGTACTTC. It codes for CASSPTLAGLEETQYF.

The chain joins TRBV3-1 (or the pseudogene TRBV3-2) to TRBJ1-4; D possibly corresponds to TRBD1 (6 bases). The ends were cut back, 3 bases at V and 5 bases at J, with 13 bases in the middle. Looked up from germline, CDR1 is LGHDT and CDR2 is YNNKEL (reference sequence). The CDR3 runs 15 residues. CDR3 region: CASSHWTVKNEKLFF. As DNA, the CDR3 is TGTGCCAGCAGCCACTGGACAGTCAAGAATGAAAAACTGTTTTTT.

This chain uses TRBV4-1 with TRBJ1-5, with TRBD1 as a possible D gene (5 bases). Germline V gives CDR1 MGHRA, CDR2 YSYEKL. The CDR3 covers 15 residues. The germline V and J ends were trimmed by 1 base and 9 bases, with 16 bases remaining between them. CDR3 DNA sequence: TGCGCCAGCAGCCAAGTCGGGGGGACGAAGTGGCCCCAGCATTTT. Protein sequence: CASSQVGGTKWPQHF.